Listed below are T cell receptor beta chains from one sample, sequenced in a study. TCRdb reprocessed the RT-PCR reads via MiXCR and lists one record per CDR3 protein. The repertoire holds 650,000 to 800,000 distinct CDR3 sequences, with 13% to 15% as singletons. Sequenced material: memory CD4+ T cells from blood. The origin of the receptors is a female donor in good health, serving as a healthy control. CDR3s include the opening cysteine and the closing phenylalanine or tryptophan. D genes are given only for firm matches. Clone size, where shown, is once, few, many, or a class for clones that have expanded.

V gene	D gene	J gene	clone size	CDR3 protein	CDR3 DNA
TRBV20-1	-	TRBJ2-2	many	CSARDSRRSPSGELFF	TGCAGTGCTAGAGATTCGCGCCGGAGCCCCTCCGGGGAGCTGTTTTTT
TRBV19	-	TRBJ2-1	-	CASSRTGGRDNEQFF	TGTGCCAGTAGTAGAACAGGGGGGAGGGACAATGAGCAGTTCTTC
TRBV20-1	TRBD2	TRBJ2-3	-	CSASTVAGGRSDTQYF	TGCAGTGCTAGTACCGTGGCGGGGGGGCGGTCAGATACGCAGTATTTT
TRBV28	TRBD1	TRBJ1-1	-	CASGPTGGYTEAFF	TGTGCCAGCGGCCCGACAGGGGGCTACACTGAAGCTTTCTTT
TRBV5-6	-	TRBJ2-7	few	CASSYIQGSVEQYF	TGTGCCAGCAGCTATATACAGGGTTCGGTCGAGCAGTACTTC
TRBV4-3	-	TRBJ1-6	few	CASSQDRGSSYNSPLHF	TGCGCCAGCAGCCAAGATAGAGGCAGCTCCTATAATTCACCCCTCCACTTT
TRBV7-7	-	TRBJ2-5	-	CASSREYQETQYF	TGTGCCAGCAGCCGAGAATACCAAGAGACCCAGTACTTC
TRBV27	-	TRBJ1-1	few	CASSSYMNTEAFF	TGTGCCAGCAGTTCCTATATGAACACTGAAGCTTTCTTT
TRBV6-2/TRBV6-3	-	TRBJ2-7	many	CASSYAGSRSYEQYF	TGTGCCAGCAGTTACGCAGGATCACGGTCCTACGAGCAGTACTTC
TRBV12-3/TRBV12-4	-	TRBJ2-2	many	CASSQTLVGELFF	TGTGCCAGCAGTCAGACATTAGTCGGGGAGCTGTTTTTT
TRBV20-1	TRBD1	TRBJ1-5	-	CSARGDYRGLGNQPQHF	TGCAGTGCTAGGGGCGATTACAGGGGGCTGGGCAATCAGCCCCAGCATTTT
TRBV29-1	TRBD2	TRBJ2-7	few	CSVGGGRVGNSYEQYF	TGCAGCGTTGGTGGCGGGAGGGTAGGAAATTCCTACGAGCAGTACTTC
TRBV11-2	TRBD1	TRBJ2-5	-	CASSVGTGWRETQYF	TGTGCCAGCAGCGTCGGGACAGGGTGGAGAGAGACCCAGTACTTC
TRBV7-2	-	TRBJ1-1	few	CASSLAGYRTEAFF	TGTGCCAGCAGCTTAGCAGGGTATCGCACTGAAGCTTTCTTT
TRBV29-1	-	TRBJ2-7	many	CSVGESPDGHYEQYF	TGCAGCGTTGGGGAGAGCCCCGACGGACACTACGAGCAGTACTTC
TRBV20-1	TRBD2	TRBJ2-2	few	CSARAGGSTGELFF	TGCAGTGCTAGAGCGGGAGGGAGCACCGGGGAGCTGTTTTTT
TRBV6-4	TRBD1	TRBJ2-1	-	CASSPLPQGAKQFF	TGTGCCAGCAGCCCCCTCCCCCAGGGGGCGAAACAGTTCTTC
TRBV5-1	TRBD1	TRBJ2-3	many	CASSLGGQADTQYF	TGCGCCAGCAGCTTGGGGGGACAGGCAGATACGCAGTATTTT
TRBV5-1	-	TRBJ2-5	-	CASSFQAGMGETQYF	TGCGCCAGCAGCTTCCAGGCAGGGATGGGAGAGACCCAGTACTTC
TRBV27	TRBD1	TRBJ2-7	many	CASSFRTGGYEQYF	TGTGCCAGCAGTTTCAGGACAGGGGGTTACGAGCAGTACTTC
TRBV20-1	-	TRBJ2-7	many	CSAKGPNYEQYF	TGCAGTGCTAAAGGGCCGAACTACGAGCAGTACTTC
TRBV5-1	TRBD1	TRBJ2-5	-	CASSPKDRERETQYF	TGCGCCAGCAGCCCAAAGGACAGGGAACGAGAGACCCAGTACTTC
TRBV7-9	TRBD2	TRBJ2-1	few	CASSWAGVVNEQFF	TGTGCCAGCAGCTGGGCGGGAGTGGTCAATGAGCAGTTCTTC
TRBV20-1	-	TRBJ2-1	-	CSARSPSGFSSYNEQFF	TGCAGTGCTAGAAGCCCTTCCGGGTTCAGCTCCTACAATGAGCAGTTCTTC
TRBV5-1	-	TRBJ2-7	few	CASSLRDLGYEQYF	TGCGCCAGCAGCTTAAGAGATCTAGGGTACGAGCAGTACTTC
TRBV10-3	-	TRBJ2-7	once	CAISELTASSYEQYF	TGTGCCATCAGTGAGTTAACAGCGAGCTCCTACGAGCAGTACTTC
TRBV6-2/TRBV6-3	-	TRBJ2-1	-	CASSELRRTPYNEQFF	TGTGCCAGCAGTGAACTCCGGCGGACACCCTACAATGAGCAGTTCTTC
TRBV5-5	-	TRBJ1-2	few	CASSLSRGDDYGYTF	TGTGCCAGCAGCTTGTCAAGGGGAGACGATTATGGCTACACCTTC
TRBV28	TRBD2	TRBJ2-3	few	CASSFPSGMNTQYF	TGTGCCAGCAGTTTCCCCAGCGGGATGAATACGCAGTATTTT
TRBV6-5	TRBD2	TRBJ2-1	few	CASRSLAASYNEQFF	TGTGCCAGCAGAAGTCTAGCGGCCTCCTACAATGAGCAGTTCTTC
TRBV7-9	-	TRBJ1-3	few	CASSSSGLSGNTIYF	TGTGCCAGCAGTTCAAGTGGGTTATCTGGAAACACCATATATTTT
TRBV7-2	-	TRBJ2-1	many	CASSLVVANEQFF	TGTGCCAGCAGCTTAGTTGTGGCTAATGAGCAGTTCTTC
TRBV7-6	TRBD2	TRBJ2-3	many	CASSSFGTSKGTDTQYF	TGTGCCAGCAGCTCTTTTGGGACTAGCAAGGGCACAGATACGCAGTATTTT
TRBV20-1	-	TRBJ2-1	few	CSARRVTTNEQFF	TGCAGTGCTAGAAGAGTGACGACTAATGAGCAGTTCTTC
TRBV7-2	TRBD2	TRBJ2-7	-	CASSLAGLAGEKQYF	TGTGCCAGCAGCTTAGCCGGCCTAGCGGGAGAGAAGCAGTACTTC
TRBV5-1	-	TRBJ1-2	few	CASSTGDLRNYGYTF	TGCGCCAGCAGTACAGGCGACCTGCGGAACTATGGCTACACCTTC
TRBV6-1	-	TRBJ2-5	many	CASSEPGGFATQYF	TGTGCCAGCAGTGAACCAGGTGGTTTTGCGACCCAGTACTTC
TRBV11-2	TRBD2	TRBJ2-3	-	CASSRTSGGMSTDTQYF	TGTGCCAGCAGTCGGACTAGCGGGGGGATGAGCACAGATACGCAGTATTTT
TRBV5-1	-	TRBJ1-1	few	CASSLDTGTMKAFF	TGCGCCAGCAGCTTGGACACGGGAACCATGAAAGCTTTCTTT
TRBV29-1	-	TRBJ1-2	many	CSVVRQRYGYTF	TGCAGCGTTGTCAGACAGCGCTATGGCTACACCTTC
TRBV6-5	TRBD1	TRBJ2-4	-	CASRRDSRNIQYF	TGTGCCAGCAGACGGGACAGTAGGAACATTCAGTACTTC
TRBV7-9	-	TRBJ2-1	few	CASSLGQGNLVRLFF	TGTGCCAGCAGCCTGGGGCAGGGGAATCTGGTACGTCTTTTCTTC
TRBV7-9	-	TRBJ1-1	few	CASSSILGNTEAFF	TGTGCCAGCAGCTCAATTTTGGGGAACACTGAAGCTTTCTTT
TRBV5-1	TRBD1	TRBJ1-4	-	CASSLGDPGQGKEKLFF	TGCGCCAGCAGCTTGGGGGATCCGGGACAGGGGAAAGAAAAACTGTTTTTT
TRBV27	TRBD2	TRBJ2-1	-	CASSLIPVAGAEQFF	TGTGCCAGCAGTTTAATCCCCGTAGCGGGAGCCGAGCAGTTCTTC
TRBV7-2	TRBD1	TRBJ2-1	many	CASSLRWPIWTGNEQFF	TGTGCCAGCAGCTTAAGGTGGCCGATTTGGACAGGGAATGAGCAGTTCTTC
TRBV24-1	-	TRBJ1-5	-	CATSDPGQDFNQPQHF	TGTGCCACCAGTGACCCCGGGCAGGATTTCAATCAGCCCCAGCATTTT
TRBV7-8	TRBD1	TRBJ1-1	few	CASSQDRGQMAFF	TGTGCCAGCAGCCAGGACAGGGGGCAGATGGCTTTCTTT
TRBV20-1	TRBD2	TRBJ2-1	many	CSAREYLAGGSYNEQFF	TGCAGTGCTAGAGAGTATTTAGCGGGAGGGTCCTACAATGAGCAGTTCTTC
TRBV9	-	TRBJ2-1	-	CASSVDFSGYNEQFF	TGTGCCAGCAGCGTAGATTTTAGCGGATACAATGAGCAGTTCTTC
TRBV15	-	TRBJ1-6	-	CATSRQNNSPLHF	TGTGCCACCAGCAGACAGAATAATTCACCCCTCCACTTT
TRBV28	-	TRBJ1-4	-	CAVRGGAPNEKLFF	TGTGCCGTGAGGGGGGGGGCCCCGAATGAAAAACTGTTTTTT
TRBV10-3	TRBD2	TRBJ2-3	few	CAIAGGGAPDTQYF	TGTGCCATAGCGGGAGGAGGAGCCCCAGATACGCAGTATTTT
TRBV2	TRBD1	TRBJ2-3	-	CASRPQGGTDTQYF	TGTGCCAGCAGACCGCAGGGGGGCACAGATACGCAGTATTTT
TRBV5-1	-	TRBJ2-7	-	CASSLGDFYNEQYF	TGCGCCAGCAGCTTGGGGGACTTCTACAATGAGCAGTACTTC
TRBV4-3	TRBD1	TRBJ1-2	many	CASSLTGVYGYTF	TGCGCCAGCAGCCTGACAGGGGTCTATGGCTACACCTTC
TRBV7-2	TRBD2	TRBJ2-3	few	CASSLSYGGADTQYF	TGTGCCAGCAGCTTAAGTTACGGGGGGGCGGATACGCAGTATTTT
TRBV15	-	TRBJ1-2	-	CATSRDRGSNYGYTF	TGTGCCACCAGCAGAGACCGGGGTTCTAACTATGGCTACACCTTC
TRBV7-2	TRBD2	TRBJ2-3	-	CASSLSSGRSDTQYF	TGTGCCAGCAGCTTATCTAGCGGGAGGTCAGATACGCAGTATTTT
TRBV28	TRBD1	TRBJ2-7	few	CASSLFTRGTGYSYEQYF	TGTGCCAGCAGTTTGTTCACCAGAGGGACAGGTTACTCCTACGAGCAGTACTTC